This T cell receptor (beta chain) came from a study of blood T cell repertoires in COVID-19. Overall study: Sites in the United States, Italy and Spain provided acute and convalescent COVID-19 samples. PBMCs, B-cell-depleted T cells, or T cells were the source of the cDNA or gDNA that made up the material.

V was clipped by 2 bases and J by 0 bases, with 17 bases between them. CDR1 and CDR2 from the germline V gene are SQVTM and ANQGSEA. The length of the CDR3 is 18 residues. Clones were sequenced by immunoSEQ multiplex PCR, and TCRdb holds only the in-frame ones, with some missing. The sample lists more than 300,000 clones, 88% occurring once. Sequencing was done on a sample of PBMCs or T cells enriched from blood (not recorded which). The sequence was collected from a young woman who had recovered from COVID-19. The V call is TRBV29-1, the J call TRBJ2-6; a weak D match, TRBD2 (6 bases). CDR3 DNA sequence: TGCAGCGTTGAAAACCTCGGGACTCCCAACTCTGGGGCCAACGTCCTGACTTTC. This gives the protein CSVENLGTPNSGANVLTF.